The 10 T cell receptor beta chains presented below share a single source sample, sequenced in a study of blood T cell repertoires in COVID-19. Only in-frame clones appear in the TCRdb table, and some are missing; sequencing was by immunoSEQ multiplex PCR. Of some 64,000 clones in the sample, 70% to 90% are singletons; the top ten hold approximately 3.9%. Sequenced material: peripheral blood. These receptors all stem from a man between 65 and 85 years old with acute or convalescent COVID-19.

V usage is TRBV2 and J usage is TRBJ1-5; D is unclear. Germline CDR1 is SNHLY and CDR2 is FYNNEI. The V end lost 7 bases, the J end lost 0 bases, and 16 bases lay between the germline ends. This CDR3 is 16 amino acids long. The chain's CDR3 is CASTSRLLRSNQPQHF. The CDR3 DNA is TGTGCCAGCACATCCAGGTTGCTCCGTAGCAATCAGCCCCAGCATTTT.

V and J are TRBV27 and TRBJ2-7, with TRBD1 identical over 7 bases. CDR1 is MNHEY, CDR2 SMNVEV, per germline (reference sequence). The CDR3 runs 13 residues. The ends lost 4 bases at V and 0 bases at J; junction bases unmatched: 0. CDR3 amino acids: CASSWDSSYEQYF. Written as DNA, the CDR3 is TGTGCCAGCAGTTGGGACAGCTCCTACGAGCAGTACTTC.

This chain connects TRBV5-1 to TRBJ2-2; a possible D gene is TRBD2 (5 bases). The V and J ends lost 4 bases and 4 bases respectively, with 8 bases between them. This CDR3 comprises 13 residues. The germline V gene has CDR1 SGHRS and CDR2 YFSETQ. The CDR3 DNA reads TGCGCCAGCAGCCCAGAGGGCACCGGGGAGCTGTTTTTT. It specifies CASSPEGTGELFF.

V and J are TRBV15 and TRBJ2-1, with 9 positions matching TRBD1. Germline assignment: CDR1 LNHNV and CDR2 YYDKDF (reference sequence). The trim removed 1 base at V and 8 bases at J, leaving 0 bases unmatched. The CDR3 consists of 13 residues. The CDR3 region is CATSRGQGDEQFF. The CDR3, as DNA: TGTGCCACCAGCAGAGGACAGGGGGATGAGCAGTTCTTC.

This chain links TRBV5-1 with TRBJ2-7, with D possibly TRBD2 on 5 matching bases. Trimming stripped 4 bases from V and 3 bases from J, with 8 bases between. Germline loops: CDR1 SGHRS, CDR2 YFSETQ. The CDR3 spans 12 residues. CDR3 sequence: CASSSEGYEQYF. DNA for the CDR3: TGCGCCAGCAGCAGCGAGGGCTACGAGCAGTACTTC.

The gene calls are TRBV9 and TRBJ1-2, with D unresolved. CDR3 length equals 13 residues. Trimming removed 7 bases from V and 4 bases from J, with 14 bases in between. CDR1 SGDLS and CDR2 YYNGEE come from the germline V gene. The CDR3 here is CASEPGSRYGYTF. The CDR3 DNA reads TGTGCCAGCGAACCGGGTTCACGCTATGGCTACACCTTC.

The CDR3 DNA sequence: TGCGCCAGCAGTACTAGCGGGGATAGCACAGATACGCAGTATTTT. It encodes CASSTSGDSTDTQYF. The V call is TRBV5-1, the J call TRBJ2-3; the match to TRBD2 covers 10 bases. This CDR3 has 15 amino acids. The germline CDR1 and CDR2 sequences are SGHRS and YFSETQ. V dropped 5 bases and J dropped 0; count of bases not matched to a gene: 3.

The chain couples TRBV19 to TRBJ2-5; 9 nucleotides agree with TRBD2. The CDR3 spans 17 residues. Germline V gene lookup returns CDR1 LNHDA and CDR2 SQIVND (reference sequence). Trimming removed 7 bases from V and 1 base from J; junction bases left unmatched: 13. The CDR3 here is CASTPRGISGGQETQYF. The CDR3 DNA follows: TGTGCCAGTACCCCTCGAGGGATTAGCGGGGGCCAAGAGACCCAGTACTTC.

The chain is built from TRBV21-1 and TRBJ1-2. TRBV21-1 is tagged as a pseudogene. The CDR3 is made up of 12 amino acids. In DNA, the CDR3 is TGTGCCAACAACAGAGGGAACTATGGCTACACCTTC. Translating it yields CANNRGNYGYTF.

The CDR3 region has the DNA TGTGCCAGCAGGAAGGGGAATCAGCCCCAGCATTTT. This gives the protein CASRKGNQPQHF. This chain uses TRBV12-3 or TRBV12-4 with TRBJ1-5; TRBD1 is a possible D gene (5 bases). Trimming stripped 6 bases from V and 4 bases from J, with 7 bases between. The CDR3 is 12 residues long.